This TCR beta chain is from a study of blood T cell repertoires in COVID-19. V shed 6 bases and J 0 bases; nucleotides not matched to a gene: 9. This CDR3 has 16 amino acids. Germline assignment: CDR1 MDHEN and CDR2 SYDVKM. Some clones are missing from TCRdb's copy, which holds only in-frame ones; the method was immunoSEQ multiplex PCR. The table has approximately 210,000 clones, around 82% seen once; the top ten hold around 16%. The sequence was collected from a woman in her forties or fifties with acute COVID-19. The chain has TRBV28 and TRBJ2-7, with 9 bases identical to TRBD1. The sequenced material came from PBMCs or T cells enriched from blood (not recorded which). The CDR3 DNA follows: TGTGCCAGCAGCGCCTGGGGGACAGGGACCTCCTACGAGCAGTACGTC. This encodes CASSAWGTGTSYEQYV.